The next 20 T cell receptor beta chains were all read from a single sample in a study of blood T cell repertoires in COVID-19. TCRdb's copy holds only in-frame clones and misses some; the assay was immunoSEQ multiplex PCR. In the table there are fewer than 200,000 clones, around 86% of which are singletons. The sequencing sample was made of peripheral blood. These receptors were obtained from a man in his forties with active or convalescent COVID-19.

The CDR3 DNA follows: TGCGCCAGCAGTGAGGTAGCGGGGGGGGAGGGGACCCAGTACTTC. Translation gives CASSEVAGGEGTQYF. The chain uses TRBV10-2 and TRBJ2-5; 11 nucleotides line up with TRBD2. Looked up from germline, CDR1 is WSHSY and CDR2 is SAAADI. V gave up 2 bases and J gave up 7 bases; unmatched junction bases: 6. The CDR3 spans 15 residues.

V is TRBV3-1 (or the pseudogene TRBV3-2) and J is TRBJ1-6; TRBD1 might be the D (5 bases). Trimming pared 1 base from V and 7 bases from J, leaving 17 bases between. Germline V lookup: CDR1 LGHDT, CDR2 YNNKEL (reference sequence). The CDR3 length is 17 residues. The CDR3: CASSQGRRFGGNSPLHF. The CDR3 DNA reads as TGTGCCAGCAGCCAAGGAAGGCGATTTGGGGGGAATTCACCCCTCCACTTT.

This clone was found a few times. Other DNA sequences within the sample encode an identical CDR3. The V and J genes are TRBV7-9 and TRBJ1-5, with D perhaps TRBD1 (5 bases). Between the trimmed V and J ends, which lost 3 bases and 0 bases, there was a span of 6 bases. The CDR3 is 14 residues long. From germline, CDR1 is SEHNR and CDR2 FQNEAQ (reference sequence). This CDR3 is CASSFQGSNQPQHF. The CDR3 region has the DNA TGTGCCAGCAGCTTTCAGGGTAGCAATCAGCCCCAGCATTTT.

The V gene is TRBV5-1, the J gene TRBJ1-6, with TRBD1 matching 10 bases. Trimming cost V 4 bases and J 9 bases; bases outside gene matches: 10. The germline gives CDR1 SGHRS, CDR2 YFSETQ. This CDR3 region has 16 residues. CDR3 region: CASSPRQGAQSSPLHF. DNA for the CDR3: TGCGCCAGCAGCCCGAGACAGGGGGCGCAGAGTTCACCCCTCCACTTT.

This clone was found a few times. Different DNA sequences within this sample yield the same CDR3. The gene calls are TRBV5-6 and TRBJ2-5; D possibly corresponds to TRBD1 (6 bases). The germline gives CDR1 SGHDT, CDR2 YYEEEE. Trimming left V 0 bases short and J 4 bases short, with 10 bases between. There are 14 residues in the CDR3. The CDR3 coding sequence is TGTGCCAGCAGCTTGGTGGGGGCGGGAGAGACCCAGTACTTC. It encodes CASSLVGAGETQYF.

The chain combines TRBV25-1 with TRBJ1-2; possible D gene TRBD1, 6 bases. V was trimmed by 7 bases and J by 8 bases, leaving 17 bases between them. CDR1 MGHDK and CDR2 SYGVNS come from the germline V gene. CDR3 length: 13 amino acids. CDR3 nucleotide sequence: TGTGCCAGCATGGCCGCGGGGGCGGGAGGCTACACCTTC. It codes for CASMAAGAGGYTF.

This clone occurred a few times. The chain uses TRBV29-1 and TRBJ1-3; D may be TRBD1 (5 bases). Germline values: CDR1 SQVTM, CDR2 ANQGSEA. V lost 4 bases to trimming and J lost 2 bases, with 12 bases between them. The CDR3 consists of 14 residues. CDR3 DNA sequence: TGCAGCGTTGGCGACAGCTCGACTGGAAACACCATATATTTT. It yields the protein CSVGDSSTGNTIYF.

The V and J genes are TRBV5-1 and TRBJ2-3; TRBD1 is a possible D gene (5 bases). CDR1 is SGHRS and CDR2 is YFSETQ in the germline V gene. V was shortened by 3 bases and J by 3 bases, with 8 bases between the two germline ends. This CDR3 has 13 residues. The CDR3 sequence: CASSSSGTDTQYF. The CDR3 nucleotides read TGCGCCAGCAGCTCGTCAGGGACAGATACGCAGTATTTT.

The J gene is TRBJ1-2, the V gene TRBV11-2; D not certain. Germline-derived CDR1 and CDR2 are SGHAT and FQNNGV. The CDR3 totals 14 residues. Trimming left V 3 bases short and J 6 bases short, with 14 bases between. The CDR3 region has the DNA TGTGCCAGCAGCTTCTCTCTGGGAGCGCATGGCTACACCTTC. Its protein product is CASSFSLGAHGYTF.

The rearrangement links TRBV6-2 or TRBV6-3 to TRBJ2-2, with D possibly TRBD1 on 6 matching bases. This CDR3 region has 14 residues. Deletions cut 5 bases from V and 1 base from J, with 8 bases between. Per germline, CDR1 MNHEY and CDR2 SVGEGT. The CDR3 loop is CASSLTGNTGELFF. The CDR3 nucleotides are TGTGCCAGCAGTCTGACAGGGAACACCGGGGAGCTGTTTTTT.

The chain joins TRBV7-2 to TRBJ2-1; 11 bases match TRBD2. The CDR3 is 18 residues long. CDR1 and CDR2 from the germline V gene are SGHTA and FQGNSA. Trimming cost V 4 bases and J 7 bases; bases outside gene matches: 15. The DNA of the CDR3 is TGTGCCAGCAGCTCCCCGCCGGGCCTAGCGGGGGGCCAAAATGAGCAGTTCTTC. Its translation is CASSSPPGLAGGQNEQFF.

The gene calls are TRBV7-9 and TRBJ2-7; TRBD1 might be the D (6 bases). Trimming shortened V by 4 bases and J by 0 bases, and 16 bases separated the two germline ends. In germline, CDR1 is SEHNR, CDR2 FQNEAQ (reference sequence). The CDR3 is 16 residues long. The CDR3 region is CASSSGPGQSSYEQYF. The DNA of the CDR3 is TGTGCCAGCAGCTCAGGCCCCGGACAGAGCTCCTACGAGCAGTACTTC.

This clone showed up just once. This chain uses TRBV18 with TRBJ2-3; weak D call: TRBD1 (7 bases). This CDR3 spans 14 amino acids. With 6 bases removed from V and 1 base from J, the gap between germline ends came to 11 bases. Germline V gene lookup returns CDR1 KGHSH and CDR2 LQKENI. As DNA, the CDR3 is TGTGCCAGCTCGCGGGACAGAGGCACAGATACGCAGTATTTT. It specifies CASSRDRGTDTQYF.

This chain uses TRBV5-5 with TRBJ2-5, with unresolved D. V was shortened by 3 bases and J by 2 bases, with 17 bases between the two germline ends. From germline, CDR1 is SGHKS and CDR2 YYEKEE (reference sequence). This CDR3 region has 16 residues. CDR3 nucleotide sequence: TGTGCCAGCAGCTCAGGCCTCTCCACCGCACAAGAGACCCAGTACTTC. It is translated as CASSSGLSTAQETQYF. The full variable domain, its missing parts supplied by reference TRBV5-5 and TRBJ2-5, is DAGVTQSPTHLIKTRGQQVTLRCSPISGHKSVSWYQQVLGQGPQFIFQYYEKEERGRGNFPDRFSARQFPNYSSELNVNALLLGDSALYLCASSSGLSTAQETQYFGPGTRLLVL.

This clone occurred once. In DNA, the CDR3 is TGTGCCACCAGCGCCAACCCGACAGCTCTAGCCAAAAACATTCAGTACTTC. The encoded protein is CATSANPTALAKNIQYF. The chain uses TRBV15 and TRBJ2-4; weak D call: TRBD1 (5 bases). V lost 5 bases and J lost 0, with 17 bases in between. The CDR3 runs to 17 residues. Germline-derived CDR1 and CDR2 are LNHNV and YYDKDF (reference sequence).

The chain has TRBV19 and TRBJ1-5, with 7 bases that match TRBD1. The germline V gene has CDR1 LNHDA and CDR2 SQIVND (reference sequence). V dropped 2 bases and J dropped 4; count of bases not matched to a gene: 5. This CDR3 comprises 15 residues. CDR3 loop: CASSILGQTNQPQHF. CDR3 bases: TGTGCCAGTAGTATATTGGGACAGACAAATCAGCCCCAGCATTTT.

This clone was recorded once. The V gene is TRBV19, the J gene TRBJ2-7; 9 bases map to TRBD1. The germline gives CDR1 LNHDA, CDR2 SQIVND (reference sequence). The CDR3 consists of 15 residues. The V and J ends lost 4 bases and 0 bases, in that order; junction bases with no gene match: 4. The CDR3 nucleotides are TGTGCCAGTAGTAAAGGGACAGGGAGCTCCTACGAGCAGTACTTC. This encodes CASSKGTGSSYEQYF.

The chain couples TRBV19 to TRBJ1-5; TRBD1 might be the D (6 bases). The V gene lost 1 base and the J gene lost 1 base, with 11 bases spanning the gap. The V gene's germline CDR1 is LNHDA and CDR2 SQIVND (reference sequence). There are 16 residues in the CDR3. CDR3 sequence (DNA): TGTGCCAGTAGTATAGTAACAGGGACCAGCAATCAGCCCCAGCATTTT. Translation gives CASSIVTGTSNQPQHF. The variable domain in full, completed from reference TRBV19 and TRBJ1-5, reads DGGITQSPKYLFRKEGQNVTLSCEQNLNHDAMYWYRQDPGQGLRLIYYSQIVNDFQKGDIAEGYSVSREKKESFPLTVTSAQKNPTAFYLCASSIVTGTSNQPQHFGDGTRLSIL.

CDR3 bases: TGTGCCAGCAGCTTAGTGGCGGGGGTTACAGATACGCAGTATTTT. This sequence encodes CASSLVAGVTDTQYF. The chain is built from TRBV13 and TRBJ2-3, with 7 bases identical to TRBD2. This CDR3 is 15 amino acids long. Germline V CDR1 and CDR2: PRHDT, FYEKMQ (reference sequence). The V segment lost 1 base and the J segment 3 bases; nucleotides outside the gene matches: 4.

The rearrangement joins TRBV11-2 to TRBJ1-2; no clear D gene. This CDR3 region has 14 residues. In germline, CDR1 is SGHAT, CDR2 FQNNGV. V was pared by 4 bases and J by 5 bases, with 14 bases between. Written as DNA, the CDR3 is TGTGCCAGCAGCTATTCCGGTCTAACTTATGGCTACACCTTC. Amino acid sequence: CASSYSGLTYGYTF. Full variable domain (outside the CDR3, taken from reference TRBV11-2 and TRBJ1-2): EAGVAQSPRYKIIEKRQSVAFWCNPISGHATLYWYQQILGQGPKLLIQFQNNGVVDDSQLPKDRFSAERLKGVDSTLKIQPAKLEDSAVYLCASSYSGLTYGYTFGSGTRLTVV.